What follows are 32 T cell receptor beta chains derived from one specimen sequenced in a study of cytomegalovirus exposure and HLA in healthy donors. Sequencing used immunoSEQ multiplex PCR; TCRdb keeps in-frame clones, though not all of them. The sample includes fewer than 150,000 clones, about 82% of them seen just once. Sequenced input: PBMCs. These receptors were obtained from a man younger than 30 in good health and CMV-seronegative.

The chain is built from TRBV6-1 and TRBJ1-5; TRBD1 aligns across 10 bases. The CDR3 is made up of 16 amino acids. The germline CDR1 and CDR2 sequences are MNHNS and SASEGT. Trimming removed 3 bases from V and 8 bases from J; junction bases left unmatched: 10. The CDR3 nucleotides read TGTGCCAGCAGTGACCGGACAGGGGGAGGAGGGAAGCCCCAGCATTTT. This gives the protein CASSDRTGGGGKPQHF.

The chain uses TRBV30 and TRBJ2-1; a weak D match, TRBD1 (5 bases). The germline CDR1 and CDR2 sequences are GTSNPN and SVGIG (reference sequence). V was clipped by 3 bases and J by 5 bases, with 8 bases between them. This CDR3 has 12 residues. This CDR3 is CAWSARDNEQFF. As DNA, the CDR3 is TGTGCCTGGAGCGCCAGGGACAATGAGCAGTTCTTC.

J is TRBJ1-3 and V is TRBV2; D is undetermined. V was clipped by 1 base and J by 0 bases, with 10 bases between them. Germline V gene data show CDR1 as SNHLY and CDR2 as FYNNEI. The CDR3 spans 16 residues. The CDR3 protein is CASSEETRLSGNTIYF. CDR3 nucleotide sequence: TGTGCCAGCAGTGAAGAGACACGGCTCTCTGGAAACACCATATATTTT.

V usage is TRBV19 and J usage is TRBJ1-4; 7 bases are shared with TRBD1. The CDR3 is 15 residues long. J lost 6 bases, V lost 5 bases, and 9 bases had no gene match. Germline V lookup: CDR1 LNHDA, CDR2 SQIVND (reference sequence). As DNA, the CDR3 is TGTGCCAGTAGTTCCCCCAGGGGGAAGGATGAAAAACTGTTTTTT. Its protein product is CASSSPRGKDEKLFF.

This rearrangement joins TRBV14 to TRBJ2-2; 9 bases are shared with TRBD2. Germline CDR1 and CDR2: SGHDN and FVKESK. Trimming cost V 3 bases and J 4 bases; bases outside gene matches: 15. This CDR3 is 19 amino acids long. The DNA of the CDR3 is TGTGCCAGCAGCCACGCCCAGGGTAGCGGGAGTTTGGGCACCGGGGAGCTGTTTTTT. Translated, it gives CASSHAQGSGSLGTGELFF. The full variable domain, rest sourced from reference TRBV14 and TRBJ2-2, is EAGVTQFPSHSVIEKGQTVTLRCDPISGHDNLYWYRRVMGKEIKFLLHFVKESKQDESGMPNNRFLAERTGGTYSTLKVQPAELEDSGVYFCASSHAQGSGSLGTGELFFGEGSRLTVL.

The gene calls are TRBV5-4 and TRBJ1-1; D unclear. Germline-derived CDR1 and CDR2 are SGHNT and YYREEE (reference sequence). The CDR3 loop spans 15 amino acids. Deletions cut 2 bases from V and 4 bases from J, with 15 bases between. CDR3: CASSLEPRASTEAFF. CDR3 DNA sequence: TGTGCCAGCAGCTTAGAACCCCGAGCCTCCACTGAAGCTTTCTTT.

This clone appeared once. The chain uses TRBV27 and TRBJ1-2; 9 nucleotides line up with TRBD1. This CDR3 has 15 residues. The V segment lost 5 bases and the J segment 1 base; nucleotides outside the gene matches: 5. The germline V gene encodes CDR1 MNHEY and CDR2 SMNVEV (reference sequence). The CDR3 is CASSAGQGFNYGYTF. Written as DNA, the CDR3 is TGTGCCAGCAGTGCAGGACAGGGGTTTAACTATGGCTACACCTTC.

The J gene is TRBJ2-3, the V gene TRBV6-6, with 13 bases lining up with TRBD2. J lost 3 bases, V lost 5 bases, and 2 bases had no gene match. Germline values: CDR1 MNHNY, CDR2 SVGAGI (reference sequence). CDR3 size: 15 residues. The CDR3: CASSKTSGRTDTQYF. Here the CDR3 DNA reads TGTGCCAGCAGTAAGACTAGCGGGAGGACAGATACGCAGTATTTT.

The chain has TRBV18 and TRBJ2-3, with TRBD2 matching 13 bases. Per the germline V gene, CDR1 is KGHSH and CDR2 is LQKENI. This CDR3 region has 17 residues. V lost 1 base and J lost 3; bases outside the gene matches: 4. CDR3 residues: CASSPQRLAGGTDTQYF. The DNA for the CDR3 is TGTGCCAGCTCACCACAACGACTAGCGGGGGGAACAGATACGCAGTATTTT.

In this sample, this clone turned up once. This chain joins TRBV11-2 and TRBJ2-2, with 12 bases fitting TRBD1. Trimming removed 5 bases from V and 8 bases from J; junction bases left unmatched: 12. CDR3 length equals 17 residues. The germline gives CDR1 SGHAT, CDR2 FQNNGV. The CDR3 reads CASSRRQPGQGAGELFF. In DNA form, the CDR3 reads TGTGCCAGCAGCAGACGCCAACCGGGACAGGGGGCAGGGGAGCTGTTTTTT.

This chain connects TRBV5-1 to TRBJ2-1; a weak D match, TRBD1 (6 bases). CDR1 is SGHRS, CDR2 YFSETQ, per germline. The CDR3 spans 17 residues. Trimming cost V 4 bases and J 0 bases, with 17 bases left between them. CDR3: CASSLPPGRGSYNEQFF. In nucleotides, the CDR3 is TGCGCCAGCAGCCTCCCCCCGGGCAGGGGCTCCTACAATGAGCAGTTCTTC.

The V and J genes are TRBV5-6 and TRBJ1-5; maybe TRBD1 (5 bases). CDR1 is SGHDT, CDR2 YYEEEE, per germline. The CDR3 has 14 amino acids. V was shortened by 1 base and J by 7 bases, with 12 bases between the two germline ends. The CDR3 DNA is TGTGCCAGCAGCTTGTGGCAGGGCTTCCAGCCCCAGCATTTT. Translated: CASSLWQGFQPQHF.

The chain joins TRBV18 to TRBJ2-3; D is unresolved. This CDR3 spans 12 amino acids. Germline assignment: CDR1 KGHSH and CDR2 LQKENI. The V gene lost 5 bases and the J gene lost 6 bases, with 9 bases spanning the gap. The CDR3 coding sequence is TGTGCCAGCTCAACTACTCGGGATACGCAGTATTTT. It is translated as CASSTTRDTQYF. Based on the CDR3 plus reference TRBV18 and TRBJ2-3, the full variable domain is NAGVMQNPRHLVRRRGQEARLRCSPMKGHSHVYWYRQLPEEGLKFMVYLQKENIIDESGMPKERFSAEFPKEGPSILRIQQVVRGDSAAYFCASSTTRDTQYFGPGTRLTVL.

The chain couples TRBV19 to TRBJ1-2; D may be TRBD1 (5 bases). Germline lookup yields CDR1 LNHDA and CDR2 SQIVND (reference sequence). There are 14 residues in the CDR3. The V end was cut by 4 bases, the J end by 7 bases, with 16 bases between. CDR3 residues: CASSTRRGSGGYTF. DNA for the CDR3: TGTGCCAGTAGTACCCGGCGGGGCTCGGGTGGCTACACCTTC.

The chain links TRBV18 to TRBJ2-1; a possible D gene is TRBD2 (6 bases). The germline V gene encodes CDR1 KGHSH and CDR2 LQKENI. V lost 4 bases to trimming and J lost 5 bases, with 12 bases between them. The CDR3 has 14 amino acids. The DNA for the CDR3 is TGTGCCAGCTCACGGCCGGGACTCAACAATGAGCAGTTCTTC. Protein product: CASSRPGLNNEQFF.

The gene calls are TRBV7-9 and TRBJ1-2; D ambiguous. The CDR3 is 16 residues long. The V gene lost 2 bases and the J gene lost 1 base, with 14 bases spanning the gap. CDR1 SEHNR and CDR2 FQNEAQ come from the germline V gene (reference sequence). The CDR3 spells CASSLREDIYNYGYTF. Here the CDR3 DNA reads TGTGCCAGCAGCTTACGGGAAGACATCTATAACTATGGCTACACCTTC. The complete variable domain, with remaining parts taken from reference TRBV7-9 and TRBJ1-2, reads DTGVSQNPRHKITKRGQNVTFRCDPISEHNRLYWYRQTLGQGPEFLTYFQNEAQLEKSRLLSDRFSAERPKGSFSTLEIQRTEQGDSAMYLCASSLREDIYNYGYTFGSGTRLTVV.

This clone was picked up a small number of times. The rearrangement joins TRBV6-1 to TRBJ1-5; tentatively, D is TRBD1 (5 bases). Germline lookup yields CDR1 MNHNS and CDR2 SASEGT. The CDR3 sequence is 15 residues long. Trimming stripped 3 bases from V and 6 bases from J, with 15 bases between. CDR3 sequence (DNA): TGTGCCAGCAGTGAGAACGAGCCGGGGGGTCAGCCCCAGCATTTT. Protein: CASSENEPGGQPQHF.

V usage is TRBV7-9 and J usage is TRBJ2-7; 7 bases agree with TRBD2. V was pared by 5 bases and J by 2 bases, with 6 bases of the junction left unmatched. CDR3 size: 14 residues. Germline CDR1 and CDR2: SEHNR and FQNEAQ (reference sequence). CDR3 amino acids: CASSPGLEAYEQYF. CDR3 bases: TGTGCCAGCAGCCCCGGACTAGAGGCCTACGAGCAGTACTTC.

Only one count was recorded for this clone. The chain joins TRBV2 to TRBJ1-5; no clear D. The V end was cut by 2 bases, the J end by 0 bases, with 8 bases between. Germline CDR1 is SNHLY and CDR2 is FYNNEI. The CDR3 covers 15 residues. In DNA form, the CDR3 reads TGTGCCAGCAGTGAACTTGACATTAGCAATCAGCCCCAGCATTTT. Its protein product is CASSELDISNQPQHF.

The genes are TRBV7-2 and TRBJ1-6; D possibly corresponds to TRBD1 (5 bases). CDR3 length: 17 amino acids. Germline V gene sequence: CDR1 SGHTA, CDR2 FQGNSA. Trimming left V 5 bases short and J 9 bases short, with 23 bases between. This chain's CDR3 is CASSLLAGGNVGSPLHF. CDR3 sequence (DNA): TGTGCCAGCAGCCTACTCGCTGGGGGGAACGTTGGTTCACCCCTCCACTTT.

Only one count was recorded for this clone. The rearrangement links TRBV19 to TRBJ1-2; a weak D match, TRBD1 (6 bases). Trimming took off 4 bases at V and 2 bases at J, with 14 bases between the two ends. Germline V lookup: CDR1 LNHDA, CDR2 SQIVND (reference sequence). The CDR3 length is 15 residues. The CDR3 region is CASSTRGGSNYGYTF. CDR3 sequence (DNA): TGTGCCAGTAGTACCCGAGGGGGATCCAACTATGGCTACACCTTC. The full variable domain, in which reference TRBV19 and TRBJ1-2 provide the parts outside the CDR3, is DGGITQSPKYLFRKEGQNVTLSCEQNLNHDAMYWYRQDPGQGLRLIYYSQIVNDFQKGDIAEGYSVSREKKESFPLTVTSAQKNPTAFYLCASSTRGGSNYGYTFGSGTRLTVV.

The rearrangement uses TRBV19 and TRBJ2-1; 7 bases map to TRBD1. There are 14 residues in the CDR3. Trimming removed 7 bases from V and 8 bases from J; junction bases left unmatched: 11. Germline loops: CDR1 LNHDA, CDR2 SQIVND (reference sequence). The CDR3 nucleotides read TGTGCCAGTAAGATTAAGGACAGGATCCATGAGCAGTTCTTC. Encoded protein: CASKIKDRIHEQFF.

V gene TRBV5-1 combines with J gene TRBJ2-7; 7 nucleotides line up with TRBD1. Germline trimming cut 3 bases from V and 6 bases from J; bases unmatched to any gene: 6. This CDR3 is 13 amino acids long. CDR1 is SGHRS and CDR2 is YFSETQ in the germline V gene. CDR3: CASSSAGGGEQYF. The CDR3 coding sequence is TGCGCCAGCAGCTCAGCAGGGGGTGGCGAGCAGTACTTC.

The chain has TRBV13 and TRBJ2-3; TRBD2 might be the D (5 bases). The V gene's germline CDR1 is PRHDT and CDR2 FYEKMQ (reference sequence). The CDR3 consists of 14 residues. Trimming cost V 7 bases and J 5 bases, with 16 bases left between them. The CDR3 spells CASTGSGLEDTQYF. The CDR3 bases are TGTGCCAGCACGGGATCCGGTTTGGAAGATACGCAGTATTTT.

This clone has only one observation. The J gene is TRBJ1-2, the V gene TRBV12-2; TRBD1 was called by the table and not checked on the DNA. TRBV12-2 is an annotated pseudogene. This CDR3 spans 14 amino acids. For the CDR3, the DNA is TGTGCAAGTCGTCTCGGACAGGGCATCGTGGGCTACACCTTC. Its translation is CASRLGQGIVGYTF.

V gene TRBV6-5 combines with J gene TRBJ2-7; 10 bases are a match to TRBD2. Trimming at V came to 4 bases and at J to 4 bases, leaving 4 bases not matched to a gene. The CDR3 is made up of 14 amino acids. Germline-derived CDR1 and CDR2 are MNHEY and SVGAGI. CDR3 in DNA: TGTGCCAGCAGTTCCCGGACTAGCGGTTACGAGCAGTACTTC. The encoded protein is CASSSRTSGYEQYF.

This chain connects TRBV7-2 to TRBJ2-7; D remains ambiguous. The CDR3 extends over 14 amino acids. V lost 0 bases and J 3 bases, leaving 9 bases between the germline ends. CDR1 and CDR2 from the germline V gene are SGHTA and FQGNSA. Here the CDR3 DNA reads TGTGCCAGCAGCTTAGCCGGCGGCAGCTACGAGCAGTACTTC. Translation gives CASSLAGGSYEQYF.

The CDR3 is CASSLGISGYSYEQYF. As DNA, the CDR3 is TGTGCCAGCAGCTTAGGAATTAGCGGTTACTCCTACGAGCAGTACTTC. V gene TRBV7-9 combines with J gene TRBJ2-7, with D maybe TRBD2 (6 bases). V was shortened by 1 base and J by 0 bases, with 13 bases between the two germline ends. The germline CDR1 and CDR2 sequences are SEHNR and FQNEAQ (reference sequence). There are 16 residues in the CDR3.

The chain joins TRBV5-1 to TRBJ2-7, with a weak D call TRBD2 (5 bases). Germline V gene sequence: CDR1 SGHRS, CDR2 YFSETQ. CDR3 length: 14 residues. V lost 4 bases and J lost 8, with 19 bases in between. For the CDR3, the DNA is TGCGCCAGCAGCCACGAGCGGAGGCACTCCCAGCAGTACTTC. It yields the protein CASSHERRHSQQYF.

This chain joins TRBV30 and TRBJ2-3; 14 positions agree with TRBD2. CDR3 length: 17 amino acids. Looked up from germline, CDR1 is GTSNPN and CDR2 is SVGIG (reference sequence). V was pared by 0 bases and J by 3 bases, with 5 bases of the junction left unmatched. The CDR3 region is CAWSVIGLAGGTDTQYF. The DNA of the CDR3 is TGTGCCTGGAGTGTAATAGGACTAGCGGGGGGAACAGATACGCAGTATTTT.

The chain carries TRBV5-1 and TRBJ1-3; the match to TRBD1 covers 9 bases. The V gene end was trimmed by 5 bases and the J gene end by 2 bases; junction bases not matched to a gene: 5. Germline V lookup: CDR1 SGHRS, CDR2 YFSETQ. The CDR3 extends over 15 amino acids. The CDR3 nucleotides are TGCGCCAGCAGTTCGGACAGGGGCCCTGGAAACACCATATATTTT. Amino acids: CASSSDRGPGNTIYF.

The V gene is TRBV5-1, the J gene TRBJ2-7; D may be TRBD2 (5 bases). Germline CDR1 SGHRS, CDR2 YFSETQ. V was shortened by 4 bases and J by 0 bases, with 17 bases between the two germline ends. The length of the CDR3 is 16 residues. For the CDR3, the DNA is TGCGCCAGCAGCCCCGGTGGCGCCGAGGGCTCCTACGAGCAGTACTTC. It encodes CASSPGGAEGSYEQYF.